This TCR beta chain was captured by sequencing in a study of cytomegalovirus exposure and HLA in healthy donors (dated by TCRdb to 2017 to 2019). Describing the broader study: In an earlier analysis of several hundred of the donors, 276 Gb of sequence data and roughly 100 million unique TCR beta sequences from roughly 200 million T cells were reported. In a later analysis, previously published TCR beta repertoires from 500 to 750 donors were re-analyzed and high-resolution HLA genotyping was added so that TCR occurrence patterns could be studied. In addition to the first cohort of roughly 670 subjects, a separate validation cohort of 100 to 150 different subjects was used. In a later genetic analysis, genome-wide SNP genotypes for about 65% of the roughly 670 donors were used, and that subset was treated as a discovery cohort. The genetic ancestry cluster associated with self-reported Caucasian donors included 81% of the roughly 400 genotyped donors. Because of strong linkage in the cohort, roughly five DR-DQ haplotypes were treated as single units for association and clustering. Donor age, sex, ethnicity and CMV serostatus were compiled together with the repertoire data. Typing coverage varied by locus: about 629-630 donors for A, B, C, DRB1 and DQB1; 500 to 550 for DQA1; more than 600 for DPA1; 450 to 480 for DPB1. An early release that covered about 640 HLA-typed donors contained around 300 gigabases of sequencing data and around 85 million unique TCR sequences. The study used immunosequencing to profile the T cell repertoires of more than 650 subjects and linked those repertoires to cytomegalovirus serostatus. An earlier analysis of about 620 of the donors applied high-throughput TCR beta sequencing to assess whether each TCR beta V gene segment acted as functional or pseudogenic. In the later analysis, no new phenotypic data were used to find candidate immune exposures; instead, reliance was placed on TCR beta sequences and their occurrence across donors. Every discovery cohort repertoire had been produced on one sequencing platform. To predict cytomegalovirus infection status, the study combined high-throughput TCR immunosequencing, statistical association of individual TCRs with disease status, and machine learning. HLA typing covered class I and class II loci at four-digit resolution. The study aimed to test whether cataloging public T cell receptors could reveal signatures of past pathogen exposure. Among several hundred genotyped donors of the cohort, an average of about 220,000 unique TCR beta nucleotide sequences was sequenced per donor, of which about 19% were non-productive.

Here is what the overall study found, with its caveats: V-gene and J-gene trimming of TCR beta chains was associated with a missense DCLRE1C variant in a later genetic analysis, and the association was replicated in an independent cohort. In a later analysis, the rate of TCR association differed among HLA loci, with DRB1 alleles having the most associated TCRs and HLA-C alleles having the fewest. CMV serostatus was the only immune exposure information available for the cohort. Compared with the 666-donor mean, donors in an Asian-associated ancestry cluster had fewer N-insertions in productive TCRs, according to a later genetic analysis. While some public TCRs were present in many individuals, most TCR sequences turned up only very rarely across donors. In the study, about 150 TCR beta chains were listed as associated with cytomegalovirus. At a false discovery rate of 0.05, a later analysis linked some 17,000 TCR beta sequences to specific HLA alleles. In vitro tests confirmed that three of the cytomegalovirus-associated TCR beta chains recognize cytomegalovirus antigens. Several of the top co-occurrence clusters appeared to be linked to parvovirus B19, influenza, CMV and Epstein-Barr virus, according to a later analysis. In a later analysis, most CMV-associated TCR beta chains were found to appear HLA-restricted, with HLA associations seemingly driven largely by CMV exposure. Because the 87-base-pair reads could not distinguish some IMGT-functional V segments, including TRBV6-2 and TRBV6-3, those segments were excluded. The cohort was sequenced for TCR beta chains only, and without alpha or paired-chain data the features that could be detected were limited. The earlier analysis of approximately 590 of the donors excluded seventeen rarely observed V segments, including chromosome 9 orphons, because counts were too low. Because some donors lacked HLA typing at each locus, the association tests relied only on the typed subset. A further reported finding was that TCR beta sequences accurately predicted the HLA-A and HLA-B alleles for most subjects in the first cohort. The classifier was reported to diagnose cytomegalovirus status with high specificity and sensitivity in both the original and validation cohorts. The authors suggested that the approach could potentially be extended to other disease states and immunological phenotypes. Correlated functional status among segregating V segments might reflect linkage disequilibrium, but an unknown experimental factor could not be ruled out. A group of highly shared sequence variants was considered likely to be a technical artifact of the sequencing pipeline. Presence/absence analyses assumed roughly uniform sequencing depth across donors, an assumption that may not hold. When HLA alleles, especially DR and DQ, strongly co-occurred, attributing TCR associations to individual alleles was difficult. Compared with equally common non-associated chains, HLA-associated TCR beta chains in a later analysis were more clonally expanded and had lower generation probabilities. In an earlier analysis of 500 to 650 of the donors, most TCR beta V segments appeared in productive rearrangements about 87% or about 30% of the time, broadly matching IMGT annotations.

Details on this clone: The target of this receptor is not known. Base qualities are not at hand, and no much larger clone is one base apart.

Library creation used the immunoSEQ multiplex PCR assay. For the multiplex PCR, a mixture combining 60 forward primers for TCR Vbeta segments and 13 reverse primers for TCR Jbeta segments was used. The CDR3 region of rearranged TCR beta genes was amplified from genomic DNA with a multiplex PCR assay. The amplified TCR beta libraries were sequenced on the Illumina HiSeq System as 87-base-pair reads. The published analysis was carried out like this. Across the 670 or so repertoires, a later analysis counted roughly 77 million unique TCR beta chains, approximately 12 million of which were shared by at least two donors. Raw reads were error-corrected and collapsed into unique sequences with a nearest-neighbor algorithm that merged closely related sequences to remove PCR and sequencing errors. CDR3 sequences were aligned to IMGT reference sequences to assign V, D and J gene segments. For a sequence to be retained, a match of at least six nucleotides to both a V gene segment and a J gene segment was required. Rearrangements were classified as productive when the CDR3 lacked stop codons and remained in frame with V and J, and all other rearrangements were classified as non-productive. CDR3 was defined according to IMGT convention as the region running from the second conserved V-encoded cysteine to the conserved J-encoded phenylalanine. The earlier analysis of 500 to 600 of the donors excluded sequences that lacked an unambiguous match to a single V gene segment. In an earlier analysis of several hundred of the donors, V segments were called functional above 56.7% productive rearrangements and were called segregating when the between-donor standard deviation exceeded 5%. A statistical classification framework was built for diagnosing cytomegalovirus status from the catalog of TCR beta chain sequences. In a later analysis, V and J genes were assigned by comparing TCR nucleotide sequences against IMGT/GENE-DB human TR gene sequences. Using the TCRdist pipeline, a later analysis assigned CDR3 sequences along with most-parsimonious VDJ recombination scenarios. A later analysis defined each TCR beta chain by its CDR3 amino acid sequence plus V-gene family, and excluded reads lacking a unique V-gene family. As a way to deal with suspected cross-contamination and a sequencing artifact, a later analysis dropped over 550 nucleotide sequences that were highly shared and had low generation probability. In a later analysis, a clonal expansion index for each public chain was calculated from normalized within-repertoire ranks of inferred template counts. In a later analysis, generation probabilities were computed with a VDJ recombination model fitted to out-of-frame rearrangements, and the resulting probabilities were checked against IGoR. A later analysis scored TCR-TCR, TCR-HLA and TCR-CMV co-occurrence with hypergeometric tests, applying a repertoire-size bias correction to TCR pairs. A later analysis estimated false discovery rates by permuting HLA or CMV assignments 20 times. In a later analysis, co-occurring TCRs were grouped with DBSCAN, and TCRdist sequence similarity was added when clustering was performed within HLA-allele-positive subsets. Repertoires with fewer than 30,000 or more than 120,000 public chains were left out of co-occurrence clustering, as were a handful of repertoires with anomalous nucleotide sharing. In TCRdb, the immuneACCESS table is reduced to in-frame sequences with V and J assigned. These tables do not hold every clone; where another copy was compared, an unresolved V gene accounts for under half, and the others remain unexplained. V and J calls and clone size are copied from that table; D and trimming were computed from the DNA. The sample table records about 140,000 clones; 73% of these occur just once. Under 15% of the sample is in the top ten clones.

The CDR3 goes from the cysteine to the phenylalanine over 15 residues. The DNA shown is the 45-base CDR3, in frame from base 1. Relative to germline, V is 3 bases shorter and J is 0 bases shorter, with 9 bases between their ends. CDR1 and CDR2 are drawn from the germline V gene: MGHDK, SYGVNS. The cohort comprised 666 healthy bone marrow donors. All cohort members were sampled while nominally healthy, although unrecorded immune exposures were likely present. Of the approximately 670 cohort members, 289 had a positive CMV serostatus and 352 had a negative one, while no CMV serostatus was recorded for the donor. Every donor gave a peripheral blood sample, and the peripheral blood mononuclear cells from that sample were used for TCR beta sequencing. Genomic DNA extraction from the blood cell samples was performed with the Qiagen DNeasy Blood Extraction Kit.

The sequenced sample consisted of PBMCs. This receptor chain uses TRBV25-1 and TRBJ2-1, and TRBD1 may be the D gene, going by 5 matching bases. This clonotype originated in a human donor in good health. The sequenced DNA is TGTGCCAGCAGTGATACAGGTCGCTCCTACAATGAGCAGTTCTTC. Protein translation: CASSDTGRSYNEQFF.